Listed here are 20 T cell receptor beta chains from one sample, sequenced in a study of blood T cell repertoires in COVID-19. Sequenced by immunoSEQ multiplex PCR; TCRdb stores in-frame clones only, minus some. The sample has 350,000 to 400,000 clones, 85% to 90% seen once. The specimen was PBMCs or T cells enriched from blood (not recorded which). These receptors all stem from a woman aged 25 to 39 who had recovered from COVID-19.

The CDR3 protein is CASSSADSLIYGYTF. The CDR3 DNA reads TGCGCCAGCAGCTCGGCGGACAGTCTCATCTATGGCTACACCTTC. The V and J genes are TRBV5-1 and TRBJ1-2; perhaps TRBD1 as D (6 bases). This CDR3 comprises 15 residues. In germline, CDR1 is SGHRS, CDR2 YFSETQ. Trimming removed 3 bases at V and 4 bases at J, with 16 bases between. Variable domain in full (rest from reference TRBV5-1 and TRBJ1-2): KAGVTQTPRYLIKTRGQQVTLSCSPISGHRSVSWYQQTPGQGLQFLFEYFSETQRNKGNFPGRFSGRQFSNSRSEMNVSTLELGDSALYLCASSSADSLIYGYTFGSGTRLTVV.

In this sample, this clone turned up once. This chain joins TRBV7-6 and TRBJ1-4; D unresolved. The CDR3 extends over 15 amino acids. Germline lookup yields CDR1 SGHVS and CDR2 FNYEAQ. The V end was cut by 4 bases, the J end by 7 bases, with 16 bases between. The CDR3 loop reads CASSSTPISGEKLFF. In DNA, the CDR3 is TGTGCCAGCAGCTCGACTCCCATATCGGGTGAAAAACTGTTTTTT.

This clone was counted once. The rearrangement uses TRBV11-3 and TRBJ1-1, with 8 positions matching TRBD1. V shed 6 bases and J 4 bases; nucleotides not matched to a gene: 7. The CDR3 covers 14 residues. Germline-derived CDR1 and CDR2 are SGHNT and YENEEA. CDR3 amino acids: CASSRDRSSTEAFF. In DNA, the CDR3 is TGTGCCAGCAGTCGGGACAGGTCCTCCACTGAAGCTTTCTTT.

This clone showed up just once. The J gene is TRBJ1-1, the V gene TRBV5-1; no reliable D call. CDR3 length: 12 amino acids. Germline V gives CDR1 SGHRS, CDR2 YFSETQ. V gave up 0 bases and J gave up 5 bases, with 5 bases separating them. The CDR3 protein is CASSLDRTEAFF. CDR3 DNA: TGCGCCAGCAGCTTGGACCGGACTGAAGCTTTCTTT.

This clone occurred a few times. This chain connects TRBV25-1 to TRBJ1-5; 8 bases match TRBD1. Unmatched junction bases numbered 6, after V lost 4 bases and J lost 1 base. This CDR3 spans 16 amino acids. Per the germline V gene, CDR1 is MGHDK and CDR2 is SYGVNS. CDR3 nucleotide sequence: TGTGCCAGCAGTGGCCAACAGGGGGTGAGCAATCAGCCCCAGCATTTT. As protein: CASSGQQGVSNQPQHF.

CDR3 residues: CASSQDQNRWLVGYNSPLHF. CDR3 in DNA: TGCGCCAGCAGCCAAGATCAAAACAGGTGGCTCGTAGGCTATAATTCACCCCTCCACTTT. V gene TRBV4-1 combines with J gene TRBJ1-6, with D tentatively TRBD1 (5 bases). The CDR3 has 20 residues. The ends were cut back, 0 bases at V and 3 bases at J, with 21 bases in the middle. Germline V gives CDR1 MGHRA, CDR2 YSYEKL.

The count of this clone is one. This rearrangement joins TRBV5-6 to TRBJ2-1, with no clear D. The length of the CDR3 is 12 residues. Germline V gene sequence: CDR1 SGHDT, CDR2 YYEEEE. V was cut by 6 bases and J by 6 bases, with 10 bases left in between. DNA of the CDR3: TGTGCCAGCAACTGGTGGAGCAATGAGCAGTTCTTC. Its translation: CASNWWSNEQFF. The complete variable domain, with remaining parts taken from reference TRBV5-6 and TRBJ2-1, reads DAGVTQSPTHLIKTRGQQVTLRCSPKSGHDTVSWYQQALGQGPQFIFQYYEEEERQRGNFPDRFSGHQFPNYSSELNVNALLLGDSALYLCASNWWSNEQFFGPGTRLTVL.

The chain combines TRBV19 with TRBJ1-3; 8 nucleotides agree with TRBD1. The germline gives CDR1 LNHDA, CDR2 SQIVND (reference sequence). Unmatched junction bases numbered 7, after V lost 3 bases and J lost 0 bases. This CDR3 has 17 residues. CDR3 in DNA: TGTGCCAGTAGTATGGACAGGGAGAGGGTCTCTGGAAACACCATATATTTT. Translating it yields CASSMDRERVSGNTIYF.

The V gene is TRBV7-9, the J gene TRBJ2-7; D might be TRBD1 (5 bases). Trimming removed 5 bases from V and 6 bases from J, with 11 bases in between. CDR1 and CDR2 from the germline V gene are SEHNR and FQNEAQ (reference sequence). This CDR3 region has 12 residues. The CDR3 sequence is CASSPLGREQYF. CDR3 bases: TGTGCCAGCAGCCCCCTGGGGCGCGAGCAGTACTTC. The full variable domain, its missing parts supplied by reference TRBV7-9 and TRBJ2-7, is DTGVSQNPRHKITKRGQNVTFRCDPISEHNRLYWYRQTLGQGPEFLTYFQNEAQLEKSRLLSDRFSAERPKGSFSTLEIQRTEQGDSAMYLCASSPLGREQYFGPGTRLTVT.

The chain's CDR3 is CASSLQGLTTNEKLFF. DNA for the CDR3: TGTGCCAGCAGCTTACAGGGGCTCACAACTAATGAAAAACTGTTTTTT. The chain couples TRBV7-2 to TRBJ1-4; D may be TRBD1 (6 bases). CDR1 is SGHTA, CDR2 FQGNSA, per germline. V gave up 2 bases and J gave up 0 bases, with 10 bases separating them. The CDR3 totals 16 residues.

This chain connects TRBV6-5 to TRBJ2-7; TRBD2 aligns across 8 bases. The CDR3 extends over 14 amino acids. The V segment lost 5 bases and the J segment 2 bases; nucleotides outside the gene matches: 5. Looked up from germline, CDR1 is MNHEY and CDR2 is SVGAGI. This CDR3 reads CASSLPGGAYEQYF. CDR3 DNA: TGTGCCAGCAGTCTACCCGGGGGGGCCTACGAGCAGTACTTC.

This clone was detected once. This chain connects TRBV19 to TRBJ1-1; no reliable D call. There are 14 residues in the CDR3. CDR1 is LNHDA and CDR2 is SQIVND in the germline V gene (reference sequence). V lost 0 bases and J 1 base, leaving 6 bases between the germline ends. The CDR3 loop reads CASSIDNRNTEAFF. The DNA for the CDR3 is TGTGCCAGTAGTATAGATAACAGGAACACTGAAGCTTTCTTT.

This rearrangement joins TRBV27 to TRBJ2-1; 7 nucleotides match TRBD2. V shed 3 bases, J shed 6 bases, and the junction held 14 bases outside the gene matches. CDR1 is MNHEY and CDR2 is SMNVEV in the germline V gene (reference sequence). The CDR3 sequence is 17 residues long. The CDR3 DNA sequence: TGTGCCAGCAGTTTCCTCCCCGGGGGGATTGGCGGCAATGAGCAGTTCTTC. Amino acids: CASSFLPGGIGGNEQFF.

This sequence joins TRBV30 and TRBJ1-2, with unresolved D. Germline CDR1 is GTSNPN and CDR2 is SVGIG (reference sequence). This CDR3 has 12 residues. The V and J ends lost 6 bases and 6 bases respectively, with 14 bases between them. The CDR3 DNA reads TGTGCCTGCCAAATACTAAAAAATGGCTACACCTTC. Its protein product is CACQILKNGYTF. Filled out from reference TRBV30 and TRBJ1-2, the complete variable domain reads SQTIHQWPATLVQPVGSPLSLECTVEGTSNPNLYWYRQAAGRGLQLLFYSVGIGQISSEVPQNLSASRPQDRQFILSSKKLLLSDSGFYLCACQILKNGYTFGSGTRLTVV.

The chain has TRBV19 and TRBJ2-3, with unresolved D. Germline CDR1 is LNHDA and CDR2 is SQIVND (reference sequence). The ends were cut back, 3 bases at V and 0 bases at J, with 7 bases in the middle. CDR3 size: 14 residues. CDR3 nucleotide sequence: TGTGCCAGTAGTATCTTCTCTAGCACAGATACGCAGTATTTT. It yields the protein CASSIFSSTDTQYF.

This chain uses TRBV2 with TRBJ1-5; weak D call: TRBD1 (5 bases). Looked up from germline, CDR1 is SNHLY and CDR2 is FYNNEI. The length of the CDR3 is 15 residues. Trimming shortened V by 7 bases and J by 2 bases, and 15 bases separated the two germline ends. For the CDR3, the DNA is TGTGCCAGCATGCCCCACGGAGGGGGCAATCAGCCCCAGCATTTT. It codes for CASMPHGGGNQPQHF. The complete variable domain, with remaining parts taken from reference TRBV2 and TRBJ1-5, reads EPEVTQTPSHQVTQMGQEVILRCVPISNHLYFYWYRQILGQKVEFLVSFYNNEISEKSEIFDDQFSVERPDGSNFTLKIRSTKLEDSAMYFCASMPHGGGNQPQHFGDGTRLSIL.

The rearrangement links TRBV7-2 to TRBJ1-3; TRBD1 matches 9 bases. Germline V gene data show CDR1 as SGHTA and CDR2 as FQGNSA. With 5 bases clipped from V and 4 bases from J, the junction kept 9 bases outside the gene matches. The CDR3 has 16 amino acids. The CDR3 bases are TGTGCCAGCAGCCCGAAGGGACAGGGTGGAGGAAACACCATATATTTT. Its translation is CASSPKGQGGGNTIYF.

The gene calls are TRBV7-2 and TRBJ2-7; maybe TRBD2 (6 bases). CDR1 SGHTA and CDR2 FQGNSA come from the germline V gene. V shed 3 bases and J shed 5 bases, with 14 bases lying between them. The CDR3 runs 14 residues. Here the CDR3 reads CASSFLGLFHEQYF. CDR3 nucleotide sequence: TGTGCCAGCAGCTTCCTGGGACTTTTCCACGAGCAGTACTTC.

This CDR3 is CASWSGVYGYTF. The CDR3 bases are TGTGCCTCCTGGAGTGGAGTCTATGGCTACACCTTC. This chain uses TRBV30 with TRBJ1-2; D gene uncertain. The CDR3 is 12 residues long. V lost 7 bases, J lost 4 bases, and 13 bases lay in between. Germline CDR1 reads GTSNPN; CDR2 reads SVGIG (reference sequence). Variable domain in full (rest from reference TRBV30 and TRBJ1-2): SQTIHQWPATLVQPVGSPLSLECTVEGTSNPNLYWYRQAAGRGLQLLFYSVGIGQISSEVPQNLSASRPQDRQFILSSKKLLLSDSGFYLCASWSGVYGYTFGSGTRLTVV.

The chain uses TRBV9 and TRBJ2-7; TRBD2 is a possible D gene (5 bases). The CDR3 totals 14 residues. Germline-derived CDR1 and CDR2 are SGDLS and YYNGEE. Trimming stripped 0 bases from V and 3 bases from J, with 10 bases between. CDR3 protein: CASSVGGSGYEQYF. The CDR3 DNA reads as TGTGCCAGCAGCGTAGGAGGGAGCGGCTACGAGCAGTACTTC.